This passage covers 9 T cell receptor beta chains from one sample sequenced in a study of T cell responses to AZD1222 COVID-19 vaccine. Profiling relied on immunoSEQ multiplex PCR, and the TCRdb table lists in-frame clones only, not all of them. The table has approximately 190,000 clones, over 80% seen once. The sequencing here drew on peripheral blood, taken on day 0 of AZD1222 vaccination. The receptor set was obtained from an adult in good health.

This clone appeared a few times. The chain links TRBV29-1 to TRBJ1-2, with D maybe TRBD1 (5 bases). Germline V gives CDR1 SQVTM, CDR2 ANQGSEA. V lost 4 bases, J lost 8 bases, and 17 bases lay in between. The CDR3 consists of 13 residues. The CDR3 loop reads CSVGGRALGGYTF. The CDR3 coding sequence is TGCAGCGTTGGGGGGAGGGCATTGGGAGGCTACACCTTC.

The V call is TRBV5-4, the J call TRBJ2-4, with TRBD1 identical over 9 bases. V was pared by 3 bases and J by 7 bases, with 8 bases of the junction left unmatched. The CDR3 covers 15 residues. The germline gives CDR1 SGHNT, CDR2 YYREEE (reference sequence). CDR3 sequence: CASSYRQGVLNIQYF. In nucleotides, the CDR3 is TGTGCCAGCAGCTACAGACAGGGGGTTCTTAACATTCAGTACTTC.

The J gene is TRBJ2-2, the V gene TRBV5-1, with 7 bases matching TRBD1. Germline CDR1 SGHRS, CDR2 YFSETQ. The CDR3 loop spans 15 amino acids. Unmatched junction bases numbered 2, after V lost 3 bases and J lost 0 bases. CDR3 DNA sequence: TGCGCCAGCAGCTGGGACAGCTCGAACACCGGGGAGCTGTTTTTT. Its protein is CASSWDSSNTGELFF.

V gene TRBV12-3 or TRBV12-4 combines with J gene TRBJ1-2; no clear D. The V gene lost 7 bases and the J gene lost 3 bases, with 12 bases spanning the gap. The CDR3 is made up of 13 amino acids. CDR3: CASTIREHYGYTF. The CDR3 DNA is TGTGCCAGCACCATCCGGGAGCACTATGGCTACACCTTC.

The chain employs TRBV6-2 or TRBV6-3 and TRBJ2-6; the match to TRBD1 covers 8 bases. The length of the CDR3 is 16 residues. V shed 4 bases and J 1 base; nucleotides not matched to a gene: 3. Germline CDR1 MNHEY, CDR2 SVGEGT. The CDR3 DNA sequence: TGTGCCAGCAGTTTTAACAGGGGGTCTGGGGCCAACGTCCTGACTTTC. It translates to CASSFNRGSGANVLTF.

With regard to this clone: The sample carries other DNA sequences with the same CDR3. The CDR3 region is CASSLVGDYGYTF. The DNA of the CDR3 is TGCGCCAGCAGCTTAGTGGGTGACTATGGCTACACCTTC. The chain carries TRBV5-1 and TRBJ1-2; D is unclear. CDR1 is SGHRS, CDR2 YFSETQ, per germline. V was clipped by 2 bases and J by 3 bases, with 8 bases between them. This CDR3 is built from 13 residues.

The chain couples TRBV5-1 to TRBJ2-1, with TRBD1 matching over 12 bases. Germline values: CDR1 SGHRS, CDR2 YFSETQ. The CDR3 runs to 15 residues. The J segment lost 7 bases and the V segment lost 4 bases, leaving 6 bases of the junction unmatched. CDR3 DNA: TGCGCCAGCAGCACGGGACAGGGGGCGCGTAATGAGCAGTTCTTC. As protein: CASSTGQGARNEQFF.

V gene TRBV28 combines with J gene TRBJ2-1; 10 bases match TRBD2. Germline CDR1 is MDHEN and CDR2 is SYDVKM. V lost 6 bases to trimming and J lost 9 bases; unmatched junction nucleotides: 11. The CDR3 loop spans 15 amino acids. CDR3 in DNA: TGTGCCAGCAGCCTAAGGCTAGCGGGGGACAGTGAGCAGTTCTTC. Amino acids: CASSLRLAGDSEQFF.

This clone was picked up one time. The rearrangement uses TRBV4-3 and TRBJ2-1, with 12 bases that match TRBD1. Unmatched junction bases numbered 0, after V lost 4 bases and J lost 5 bases. This CDR3 comprises 14 residues. Germline CDR1 and CDR2: LGHNA and YSLEER. CDR3 DNA: TGCGCCAGCAGCCGGGACAGGGGGCACAATGAGCAGTTCTTC. Its protein product is CASSRDRGHNEQFF.